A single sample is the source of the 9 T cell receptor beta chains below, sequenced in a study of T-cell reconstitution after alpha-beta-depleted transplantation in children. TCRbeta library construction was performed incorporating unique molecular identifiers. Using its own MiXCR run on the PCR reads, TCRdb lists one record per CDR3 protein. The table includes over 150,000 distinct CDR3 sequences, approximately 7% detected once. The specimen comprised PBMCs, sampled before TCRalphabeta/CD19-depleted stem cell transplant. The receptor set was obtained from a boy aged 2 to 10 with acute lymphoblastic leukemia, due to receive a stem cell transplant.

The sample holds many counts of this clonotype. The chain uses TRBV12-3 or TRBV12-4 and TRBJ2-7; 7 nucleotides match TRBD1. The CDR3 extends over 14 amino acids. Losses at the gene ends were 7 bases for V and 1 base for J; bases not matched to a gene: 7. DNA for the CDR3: TGTGCCAGCAATCCACCGGACAGGTCCTACGAGCAGTACTTC. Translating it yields CASNPPDRSYEQYF.

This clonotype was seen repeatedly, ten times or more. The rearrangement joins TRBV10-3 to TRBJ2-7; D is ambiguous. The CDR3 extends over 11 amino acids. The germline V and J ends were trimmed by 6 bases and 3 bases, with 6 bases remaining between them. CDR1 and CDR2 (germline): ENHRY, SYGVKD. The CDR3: CAIRQDYEQYF. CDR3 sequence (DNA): TGTGCCATCAGACAAGACTACGAGCAGTACTTC.

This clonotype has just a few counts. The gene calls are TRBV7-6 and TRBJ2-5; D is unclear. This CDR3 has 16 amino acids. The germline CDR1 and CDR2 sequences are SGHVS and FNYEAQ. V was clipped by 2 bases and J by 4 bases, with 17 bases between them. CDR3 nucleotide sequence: TGTGCCAGCAGCTTATTCTCTCTCTCTCTCATAGAGACCCAGTACTTC. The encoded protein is CASSLFSLSLIETQYF.

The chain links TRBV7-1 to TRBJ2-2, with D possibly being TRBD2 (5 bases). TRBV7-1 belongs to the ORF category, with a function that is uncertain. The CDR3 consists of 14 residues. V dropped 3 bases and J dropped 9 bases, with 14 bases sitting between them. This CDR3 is CASSSGMLRWELFF. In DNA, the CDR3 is TGTGCCAGCAGCTCCGGGATGCTCCGCTGGGAGCTGTTTTTT.

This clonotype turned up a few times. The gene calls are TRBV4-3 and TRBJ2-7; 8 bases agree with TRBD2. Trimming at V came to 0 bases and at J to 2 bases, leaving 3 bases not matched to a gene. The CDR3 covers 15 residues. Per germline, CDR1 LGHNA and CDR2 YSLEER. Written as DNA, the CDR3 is TGCGCCAGCAGCCAAGATCGGGGGGGGGCCTACGAGCAGTACTTC. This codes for CASSQDRGGAYEQYF.

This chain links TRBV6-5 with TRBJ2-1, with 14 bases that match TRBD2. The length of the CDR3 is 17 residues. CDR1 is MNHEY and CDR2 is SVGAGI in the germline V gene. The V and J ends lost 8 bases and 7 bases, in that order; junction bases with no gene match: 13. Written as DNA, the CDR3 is TGTGCCAGCGCTCTCGATCGGGGACTAGCGGGAGATAATGAGCAGTTCTTC. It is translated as CASALDRGLAGDNEQFF.

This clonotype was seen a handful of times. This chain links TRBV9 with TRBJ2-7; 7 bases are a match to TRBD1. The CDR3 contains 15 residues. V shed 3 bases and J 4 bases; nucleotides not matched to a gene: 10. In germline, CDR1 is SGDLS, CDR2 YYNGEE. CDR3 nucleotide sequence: TGTGCCAGCAGCGAAGGACAGGAACTCGCGTACGAGCAGTACTTC. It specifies CASSEGQELAYEQYF.

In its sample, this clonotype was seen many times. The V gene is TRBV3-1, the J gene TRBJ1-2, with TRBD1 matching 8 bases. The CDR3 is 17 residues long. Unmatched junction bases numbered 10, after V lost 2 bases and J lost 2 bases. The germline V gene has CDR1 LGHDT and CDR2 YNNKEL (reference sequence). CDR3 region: CASSQFRGQGGNYGYTF. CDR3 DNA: TGTGCCAGCAGCCAATTTCGTGGACAGGGCGGGAACTATGGCTACACCTTC. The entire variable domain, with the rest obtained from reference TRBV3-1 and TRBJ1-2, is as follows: DTAVSQTPKYLVTQMGNDKSIKCEQNLGHDTMYWYKQDSKKFLKIMFSYNNKELIINETVPNRFSPKSPDKAHLNLHINSLELGDSAVYFCASSQFRGQGGNYGYTFGSGTRLTVV.

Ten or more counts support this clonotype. The CDR3 sequence: CSAGLAYEQYF. For the CDR3, the DNA is TGCAGCGCGGGACTAGCCTACGAGCAGTACTTC. This rearrangement joins TRBV29-1 to TRBJ2-7, with TRBD2 matching 8 bases. V dropped 7 bases and J dropped 2; count of bases not matched to a gene: 1. Germline loops: CDR1 SQVTM, CDR2 ANQGSEA. This CDR3 has 11 residues.